This T cell receptor (beta chain) emerged from a study of control samples from healthy donors and cancer patients. Repertoires were generated with immunoSEQ multiplex PCR, while TCRdb's copy carries only in-frame clones and drops some. This sample carries fewer than 150,000 clones, 91% of them seen once, and the ten largest clones take 7.8%. The junction had 5 bases not matched to a gene; V was cut back by 3 bases and J by 6 bases. Germline V gives CDR1 MNHEY, CDR2 SMNVEV (reference sequence). This CDR3 region has 13 residues. The chain combines TRBV27 with TRBJ2-7, with 7 nucleotides matching TRBD2. The clonotype was recovered from a woman under 30 in good health. Material: blood. The DNA of the CDR3 is TGTGCCAGCAGTTTCAGCGGGGTAGGCGAGCAGTACTTC. Translating gives CASSFSGVGEQYF.